This TCR beta chain originates from a study of cytomegalovirus exposure and HLA in healthy donors. PCR employed 60 Vbeta and 13 Jbeta primers. Libraries were prepared by immunoSEQ multiplex PCR; TCRdb keeps only in-frame clonotypes and omits some of them. The profile covers 95,000 to 110,000 clones, with around 10% appearing a single time and under 6.5% taken by the ten largest. This clone was detected a few times. From germline, CDR1 is SGHDT and CDR2 YYEEEE. V was clipped by 4 bases and J by 7 bases, with 11 bases between them. This CDR3 has 13 residues. The sequenced sample was PBMCs. The receptor was isolated from a man in his forties in good health and CMV-seropositive. The rearrangement links TRBV5-6 to TRBJ2-2; no definite D call. The CDR3 sequence: CASSPYAGGELFF. CDR3 coding DNA: TGTGCCAGCAGCCCCTACGCTGGCGGGGAGCTGTTTTTT.